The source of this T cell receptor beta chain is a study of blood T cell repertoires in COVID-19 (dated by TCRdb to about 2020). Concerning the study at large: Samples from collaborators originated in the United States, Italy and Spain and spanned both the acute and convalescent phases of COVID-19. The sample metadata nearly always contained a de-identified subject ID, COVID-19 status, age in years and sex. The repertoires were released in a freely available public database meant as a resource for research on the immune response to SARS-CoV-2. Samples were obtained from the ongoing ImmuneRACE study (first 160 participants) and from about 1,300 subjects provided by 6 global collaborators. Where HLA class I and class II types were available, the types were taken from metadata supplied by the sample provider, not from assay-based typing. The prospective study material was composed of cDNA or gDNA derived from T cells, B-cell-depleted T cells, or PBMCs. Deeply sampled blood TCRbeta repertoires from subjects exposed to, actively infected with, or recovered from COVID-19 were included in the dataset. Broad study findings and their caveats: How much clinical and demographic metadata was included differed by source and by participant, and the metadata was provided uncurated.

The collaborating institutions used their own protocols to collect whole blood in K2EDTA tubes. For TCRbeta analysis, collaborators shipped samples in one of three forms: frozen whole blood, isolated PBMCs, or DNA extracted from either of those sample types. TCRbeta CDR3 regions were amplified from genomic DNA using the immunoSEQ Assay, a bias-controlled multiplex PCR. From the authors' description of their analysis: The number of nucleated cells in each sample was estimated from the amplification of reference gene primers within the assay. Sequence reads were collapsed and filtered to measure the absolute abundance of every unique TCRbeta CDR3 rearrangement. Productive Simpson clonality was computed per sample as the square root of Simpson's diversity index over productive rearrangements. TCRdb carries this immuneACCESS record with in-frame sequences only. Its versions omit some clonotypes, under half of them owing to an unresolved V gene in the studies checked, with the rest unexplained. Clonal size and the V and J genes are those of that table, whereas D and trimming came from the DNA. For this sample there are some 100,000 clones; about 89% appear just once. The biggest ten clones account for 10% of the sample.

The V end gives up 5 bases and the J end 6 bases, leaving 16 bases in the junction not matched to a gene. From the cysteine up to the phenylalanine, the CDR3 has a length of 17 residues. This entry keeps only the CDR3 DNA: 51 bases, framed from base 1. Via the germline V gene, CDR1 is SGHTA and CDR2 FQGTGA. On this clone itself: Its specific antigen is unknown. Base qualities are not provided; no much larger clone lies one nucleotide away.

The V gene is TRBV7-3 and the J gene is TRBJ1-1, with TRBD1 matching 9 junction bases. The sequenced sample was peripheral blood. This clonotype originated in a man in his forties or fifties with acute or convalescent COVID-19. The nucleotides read TGTGCCAGCAGCGCGGGACAGGGTATCGCGTCTCCGGCTGAAGCTTTCTTT. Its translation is CASSAGQGIASPAEAFF.